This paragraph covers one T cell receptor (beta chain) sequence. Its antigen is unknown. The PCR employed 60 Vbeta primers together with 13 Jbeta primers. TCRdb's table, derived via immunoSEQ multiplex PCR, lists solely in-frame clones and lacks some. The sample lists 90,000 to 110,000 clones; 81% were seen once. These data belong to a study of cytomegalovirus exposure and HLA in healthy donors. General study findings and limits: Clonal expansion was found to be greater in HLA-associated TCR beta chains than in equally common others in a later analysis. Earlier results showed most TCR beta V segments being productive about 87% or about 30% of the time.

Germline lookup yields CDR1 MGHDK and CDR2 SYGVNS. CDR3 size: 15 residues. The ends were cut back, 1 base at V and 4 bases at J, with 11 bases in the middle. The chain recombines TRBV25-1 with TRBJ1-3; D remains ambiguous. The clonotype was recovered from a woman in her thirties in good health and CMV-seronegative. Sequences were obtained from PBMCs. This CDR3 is CASSELRGGGNTIYF. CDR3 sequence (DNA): TGTGCCAGCAGTGAATTACGAGGAGGCGGAAACACCATATATTTT.